These 5 T cell receptor beta chains were sequenced from one sample in a study of T cells expressing NK-cell markers. TCRdb re-called the 5' RACE reads and catalogs CDR3 proteins one per entry, DNA excluded. Found here are a few hundred thousand distinct CDR3 sequences; the top ten clones hold 3% to 4.5%. Sequencing was performed on blood T cells: a sorted CD56 or NKG2C T cell subset, CD4+ or CD8+ T cells, or bulk PBMC T cells (not recorded which). These receptors were collected from a man aged 18 to 30 in good health.

The V and J genes are TRBV2 and TRBJ2-6. CDR1 and CDR2 (germline): SNHLY, FYNNEI. This CDR3 spans 15 amino acids. CDR3 sequence: CASTQGPSGANVLTF.

This rearrangement joins TRBV7-8 to TRBJ2-1; TCRdb indicates TRBD1, and absent DNA this call remains unverified. The CDR3 runs 15 residues. Looked up from germline, CDR1 is SGHVS and CDR2 is FQNEAQ. This CDR3 reads CASSPRRELRNEQFF.

CDR3 sequence reads: CAISDGGGHRAYEQYF. The J gene is TRBJ2-7, the V gene TRBV10-3; TCRdb's assignment of TRBD2 cannot be checked, as there is no DNA. This CDR3 region has 16 residues. Germline-derived CDR1 and CDR2 are ENHRY and SYGVKD.

The chain has TRBV7-9 and TRBJ2-3. The germline V gene has CDR1 SEHNR and CDR2 FQNEAQ (reference sequence). The CDR3 runs to 13 residues. CDR3 protein: CASSAALTDTQYF.

The chain combines TRBV5-1 with TRBJ2-5; TCRdb designates TRBD1, a call that cannot be tested without DNA. The CDR3 length is 14 residues. The germline V gene encodes CDR1 SGHRS and CDR2 YFSETQ. CDR3: CASSIRSKQGTQYF.